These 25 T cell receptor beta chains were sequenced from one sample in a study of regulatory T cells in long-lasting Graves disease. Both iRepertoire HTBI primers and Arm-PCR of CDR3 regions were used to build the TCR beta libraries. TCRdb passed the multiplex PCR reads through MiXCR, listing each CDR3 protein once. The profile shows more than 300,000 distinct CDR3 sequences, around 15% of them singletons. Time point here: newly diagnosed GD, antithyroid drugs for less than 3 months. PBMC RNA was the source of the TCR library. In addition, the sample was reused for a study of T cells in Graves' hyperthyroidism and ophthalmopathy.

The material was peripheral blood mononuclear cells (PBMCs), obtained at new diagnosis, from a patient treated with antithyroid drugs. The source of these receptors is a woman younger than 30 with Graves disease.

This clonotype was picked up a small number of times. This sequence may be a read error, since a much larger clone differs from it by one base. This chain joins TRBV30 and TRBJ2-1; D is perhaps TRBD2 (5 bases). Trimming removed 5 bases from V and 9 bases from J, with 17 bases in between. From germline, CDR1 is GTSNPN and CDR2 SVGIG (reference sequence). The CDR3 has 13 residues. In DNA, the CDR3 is TGTGCCTGGGGGCACCCGGACGGGGTTGAGCAGTTCTTC. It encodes CAWGHPDGVEQFF. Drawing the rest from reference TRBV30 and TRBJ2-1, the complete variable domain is SQTIHQWPATLVQPVGSPLSLECTVEGTSNPNLYWYRQAAGRGLQLLFYSVGIGQISSEVPQNLSASRPQDRQFILSSKKLLLSDSGFYLCAWGHPDGVEQFFGPGTRLTVL.

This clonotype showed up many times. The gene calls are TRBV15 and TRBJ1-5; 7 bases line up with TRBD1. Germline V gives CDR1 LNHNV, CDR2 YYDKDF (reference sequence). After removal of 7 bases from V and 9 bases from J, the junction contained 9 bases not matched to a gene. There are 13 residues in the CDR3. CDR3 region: CATTTGFSGPQHF. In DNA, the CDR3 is TGTGCCACCACGACAGGGTTTTCGGGGCCCCAGCATTTT.

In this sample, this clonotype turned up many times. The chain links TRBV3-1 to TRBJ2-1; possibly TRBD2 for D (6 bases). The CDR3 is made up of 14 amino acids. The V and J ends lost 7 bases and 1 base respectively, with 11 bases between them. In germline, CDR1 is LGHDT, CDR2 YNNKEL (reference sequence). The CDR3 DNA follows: TGTGCCAGCACCATGAGCGGGTCCTACAATGAGCAGTTCTTC. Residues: CASTMSGSYNEQFF.

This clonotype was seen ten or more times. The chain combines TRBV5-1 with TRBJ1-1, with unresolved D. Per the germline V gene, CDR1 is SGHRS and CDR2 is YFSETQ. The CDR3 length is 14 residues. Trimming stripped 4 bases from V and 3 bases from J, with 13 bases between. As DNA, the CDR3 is TGCGCCAGCAGCCCTGGTGAAGGCTACACTGAAGCTTTCTTT. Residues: CASSPGEGYTEAFF.

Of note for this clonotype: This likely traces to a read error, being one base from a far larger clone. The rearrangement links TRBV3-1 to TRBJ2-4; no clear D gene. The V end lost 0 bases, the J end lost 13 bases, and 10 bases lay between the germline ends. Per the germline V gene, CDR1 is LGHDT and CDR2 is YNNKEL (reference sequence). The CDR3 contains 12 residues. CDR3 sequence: CASSQDILGQYF. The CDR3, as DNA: TGTGCCAGCAGCCAAGATATCCTAGGGCAGTACTTC. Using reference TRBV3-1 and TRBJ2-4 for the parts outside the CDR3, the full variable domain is DTAVSQTPKYLVTQMGNDKSIKCEQNLGHDTMYWYKQDSKKFLKIMFSYNNKELIINETVPNRFSPKSPDKAHLNLHINSLELGDSAVYFCASSQDILGQYFGAGTRLSVL.

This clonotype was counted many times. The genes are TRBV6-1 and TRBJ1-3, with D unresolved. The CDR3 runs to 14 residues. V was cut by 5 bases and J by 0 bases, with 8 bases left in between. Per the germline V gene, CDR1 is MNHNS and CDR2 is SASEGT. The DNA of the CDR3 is TGTGCCAGCAGTCCATGGATCTCTGGAAACACCATATATTTT. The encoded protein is CASSPWISGNTIYF.

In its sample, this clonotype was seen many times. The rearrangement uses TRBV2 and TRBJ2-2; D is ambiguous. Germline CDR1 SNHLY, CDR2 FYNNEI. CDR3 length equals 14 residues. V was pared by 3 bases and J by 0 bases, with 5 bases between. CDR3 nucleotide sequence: TGTGCCAGCAGTGACAGGTCGAACACCGGGGAGCTGTTTTTT. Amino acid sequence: CASSDRSNTGELFF.

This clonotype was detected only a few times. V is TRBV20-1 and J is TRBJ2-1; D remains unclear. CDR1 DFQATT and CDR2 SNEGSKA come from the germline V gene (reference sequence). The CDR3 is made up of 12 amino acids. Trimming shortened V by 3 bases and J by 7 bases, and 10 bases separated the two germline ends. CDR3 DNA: TGCAGTGCTAGGGTACAGAGAAATGAGCAGTTCTTC. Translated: CSARVQRNEQFF.

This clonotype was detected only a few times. CDR3 in DNA: TGCAGTGCTAGGACTAGACCCCGCATAGATACGCAGTATTTT. This codes for CSARTRPRIDTQYF. The rearrangement joins TRBV20-1 to TRBJ2-3; D possibly corresponds to TRBD2 (6 bases). CDR1 is DFQATT, CDR2 SNEGSKA, per germline (reference sequence). The CDR3 runs 14 residues. Trimming shortened V by 3 bases and J by 5 bases, and 15 bases separated the two germline ends.

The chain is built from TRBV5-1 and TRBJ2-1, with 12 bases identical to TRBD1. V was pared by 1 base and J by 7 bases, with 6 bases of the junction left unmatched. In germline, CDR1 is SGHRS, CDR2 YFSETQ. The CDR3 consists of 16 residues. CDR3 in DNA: TGCGCCAGCAGCTTGAGGGGACAGGGGGCTTTTAATGAGCAGTTCTTC. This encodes CASSLRGQGAFNEQFF.

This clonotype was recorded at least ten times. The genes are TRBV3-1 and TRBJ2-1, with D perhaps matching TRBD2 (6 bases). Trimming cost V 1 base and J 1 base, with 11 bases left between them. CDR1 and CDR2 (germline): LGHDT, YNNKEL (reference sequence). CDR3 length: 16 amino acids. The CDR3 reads CASSQGWGVSYNEQFF. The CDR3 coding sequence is TGTGCCAGCAGCCAAGGGTGGGGGGTATCCTACAATGAGCAGTTCTTC.

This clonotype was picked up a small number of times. The CDR3, as DNA: TGCAGTGCTAGACTAGCGGGGGGGCCGGGCGAGCAGTACTTC. Protein: CSARLAGGPGEQYF. The chain carries TRBV20-1 and TRBJ2-7; TRBD2 matches at 12 bases. Per germline, CDR1 DFQATT and CDR2 SNEGSKA (reference sequence). J gave up 6 bases and V 2 bases, and 5 bases lay outside the gene matches. The CDR3 consists of 14 residues.

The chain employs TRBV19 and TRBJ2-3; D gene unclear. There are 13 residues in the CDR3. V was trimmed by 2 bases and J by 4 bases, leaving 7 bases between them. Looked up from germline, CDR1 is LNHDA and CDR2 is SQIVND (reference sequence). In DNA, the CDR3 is TGTGCCAGTAGTATAATCCCGGCAGATACGCAGTATTTT. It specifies CASSIIPADTQYF. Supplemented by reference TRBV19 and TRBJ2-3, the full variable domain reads DGGITQSPKYLFRKEGQNVTLSCEQNLNHDAMYWYRQDPGQGLRLIYYSQIVNDFQKGDIAEGYSVSREKKESFPLTVTSAQKNPTAFYLCASSIIPADTQYFGPGTRLTVL.

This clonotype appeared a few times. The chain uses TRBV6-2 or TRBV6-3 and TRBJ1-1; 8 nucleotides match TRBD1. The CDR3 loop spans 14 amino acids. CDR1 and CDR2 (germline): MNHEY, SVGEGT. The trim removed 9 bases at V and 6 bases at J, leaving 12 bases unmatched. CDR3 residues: CASTHTGGESEAFF. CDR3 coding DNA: TGTGCCAGTACTCATACAGGGGGAGAATCTGAAGCTTTCTTT.

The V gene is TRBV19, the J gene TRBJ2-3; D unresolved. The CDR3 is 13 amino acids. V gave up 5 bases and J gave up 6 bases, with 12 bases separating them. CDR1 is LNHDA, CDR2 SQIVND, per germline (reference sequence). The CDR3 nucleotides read TGTGCCAGTAGTTTATCCCACGGCGATACGCAGTATTTT. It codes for CASSLSHGDTQYF.

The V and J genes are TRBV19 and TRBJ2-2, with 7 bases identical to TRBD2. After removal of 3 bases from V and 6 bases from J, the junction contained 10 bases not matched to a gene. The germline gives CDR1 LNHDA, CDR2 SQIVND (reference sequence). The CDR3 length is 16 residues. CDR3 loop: CASSISAGVFAGELFF. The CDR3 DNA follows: TGTGCCAGTAGTATCTCTGCGGGAGTCTTCGCCGGGGAGCTGTTTTTT. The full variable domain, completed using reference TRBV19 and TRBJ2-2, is DGGITQSPKYLFRKEGQNVTLSCEQNLNHDAMYWYRQDPGQGLRLIYYSQIVNDFQKGDIAEGYSVSREKKESFPLTVTSAQKNPTAFYLCASSISAGVFAGELFFGEGSRLTVL.

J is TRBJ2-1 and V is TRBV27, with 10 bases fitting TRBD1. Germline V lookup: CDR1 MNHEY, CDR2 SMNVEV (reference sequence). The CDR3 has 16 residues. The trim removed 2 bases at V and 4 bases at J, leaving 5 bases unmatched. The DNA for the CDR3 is TGTGCCAGCAGTTTAAGGGGACAGGGGCGATACAATGAGCAGTTCTTC. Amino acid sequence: CASSLRGQGRYNEQFF.

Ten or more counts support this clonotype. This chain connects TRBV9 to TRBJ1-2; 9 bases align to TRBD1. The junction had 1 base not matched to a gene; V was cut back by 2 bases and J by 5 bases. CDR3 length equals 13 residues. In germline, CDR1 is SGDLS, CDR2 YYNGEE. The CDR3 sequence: CASSVGTGYGYTF. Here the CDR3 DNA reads TGTGCCAGCAGCGTTGGGACAGGGTATGGCTACACCTTC.

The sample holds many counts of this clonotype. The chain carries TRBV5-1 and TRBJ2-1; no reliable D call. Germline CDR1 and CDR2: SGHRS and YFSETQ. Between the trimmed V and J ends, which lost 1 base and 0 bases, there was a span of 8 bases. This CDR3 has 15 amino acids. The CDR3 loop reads CASSLLGASYNEQFF. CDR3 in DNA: TGCGCCAGCAGCTTGCTCGGCGCCTCCTACAATGAGCAGTTCTTC. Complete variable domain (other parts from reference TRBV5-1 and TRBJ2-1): KAGVTQTPRYLIKTRGQQVTLSCSPISGHRSVSWYQQTPGQGLQFLFEYFSETQRNKGNFPGRFSGRQFSNSRSEMNVSTLELGDSALYLCASSLLGASYNEQFFGPGTRLTVL.

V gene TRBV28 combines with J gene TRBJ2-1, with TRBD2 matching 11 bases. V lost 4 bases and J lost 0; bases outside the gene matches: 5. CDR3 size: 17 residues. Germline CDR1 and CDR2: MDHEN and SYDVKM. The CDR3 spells CASSSLAGDSSYNEQFF. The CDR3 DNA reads TGTGCCAGCAGTTCACTAGCGGGGGACAGCTCCTACAATGAGCAGTTCTTC.

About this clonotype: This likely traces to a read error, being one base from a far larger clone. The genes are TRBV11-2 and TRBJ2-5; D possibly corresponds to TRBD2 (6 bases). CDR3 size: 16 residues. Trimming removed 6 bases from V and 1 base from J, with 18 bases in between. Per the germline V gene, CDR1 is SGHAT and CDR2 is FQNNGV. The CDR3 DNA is TGTGCCAGCAGTTTCAGTCCAGCCGGGGGCCAAGAGACCCAGTACTTC. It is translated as CASSFSPAGGQETQYF.

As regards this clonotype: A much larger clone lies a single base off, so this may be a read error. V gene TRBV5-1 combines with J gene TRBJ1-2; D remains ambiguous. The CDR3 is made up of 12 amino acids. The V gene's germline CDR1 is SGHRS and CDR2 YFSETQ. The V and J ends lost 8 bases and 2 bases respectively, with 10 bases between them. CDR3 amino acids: CASRRCNYGYTF. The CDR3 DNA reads TGCGCCAGTCGGCGATGCAACTATGGCTACACCTTC.

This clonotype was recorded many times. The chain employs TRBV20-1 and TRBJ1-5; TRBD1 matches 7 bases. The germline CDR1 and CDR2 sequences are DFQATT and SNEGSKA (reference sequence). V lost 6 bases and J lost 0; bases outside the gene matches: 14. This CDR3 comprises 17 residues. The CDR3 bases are TGCAGTGCCCTAGCCCCACTCCGGGACAGTAGCAATCAGCCCCAGCATTTT. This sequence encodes CSALAPLRDSSNQPQHF.

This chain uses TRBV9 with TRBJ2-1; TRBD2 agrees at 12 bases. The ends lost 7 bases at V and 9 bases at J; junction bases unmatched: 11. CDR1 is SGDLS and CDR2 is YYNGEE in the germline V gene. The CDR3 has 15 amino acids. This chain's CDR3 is CASSLRTSGVVEQFF. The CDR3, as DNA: TGTGCCAGCTCCCTGAGGACTAGCGGGGTTGTTGAGCAGTTCTTC.

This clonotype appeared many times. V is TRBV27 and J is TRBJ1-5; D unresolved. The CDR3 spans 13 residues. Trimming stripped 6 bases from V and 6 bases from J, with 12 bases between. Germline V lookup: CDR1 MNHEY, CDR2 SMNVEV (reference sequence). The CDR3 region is CASRLGSGQPQHF. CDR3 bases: TGTGCCAGCAGGCTGGGGTCGGGTCAGCCCCAGCATTTT.